The rows below give T cell receptor beta chains drawn from one sample of a study of T cells in Graves' hyperthyroidism and ophthalmopathy. TCRdb reprocessed the multiplex PCR reads with MiXCR, giving one entry per CDR3 protein. The repertoire holds fewer than 650,000 distinct CDR3 sequences, over 12% seen once, with 3.5% to 4.5% in the top ten. What was sequenced was blood. These receptors originate from a middle-aged woman with Graves' ophthalmopathy. CDR3s include the opening cysteine and the closing phenylalanine or tryptophan. D genes are given only for firm matches. The size entry is marked missing in some rows and otherwise reads once, few, many or a size class.

abundance	j_gene	v_gene	len	d_gene	CDR3nt	CDR3aa
many	TRBJ2-7	TRBV20-1	14	TRBD1	TGCAGTGCTAGAACCCCAGACAGGGGTCGCGAGCAGTACTTC	CSARTPDRGREQYF
few	TRBJ1-1	TRBV3-1	14	TRBD1	TGTGCCAGCAGCCAGACAGGGGGCGCCACTGAAGCTTTCTTT	CASSQTGGATEAFF
many	TRBJ2-5	TRBV20-1	16	TRBD2	TGCAGTGCCCTGCAACTAGCGGGAGACCCACGAGAGACCCAGTACTTC	CSALQLAGDPRETQYF
many	TRBJ1-1	TRBV5-1	16	.	TGCGCCAGCAGCTTGTTCCTCAGGGGCGCGGACACTGAAGCTTTCTTT	CASSLFLRGADTEAFF
many	TRBJ2-5	TRBV20-1	12	.	TGCAGTGCTAGTACAGATCAGGAGACCCAGTACTTC	CSASTDQETQYF
many	TRBJ2-7	TRBV20-1	16	TRBD2	TGCAGTGCTAGATACACCCTGGGGCTAGCGGGAGACGAGCAGTACTTC	CSARYTLGLAGDEQYF
few	TRBJ2-2	TRBV14	14	.	TGTGCCAGCAGCGGGGTCATTCGCGCCGGGGAGCTGTTTTTT	CASSGVIRAGELFF
many	TRBJ1-2	TRBV18	12	.	TGTGCCAGCTCTCAGGGGTTGGTTGGCTACACCTTC	CASSQGLVGYTF
many	TRBJ2-7	TRBV7-2	15	.	TGTGCCAGCAGCGAGGGGCTGGGAAGCTCCTACGAGCAGTACTTC	CASSEGLGSSYEQYF
many	TRBJ2-7	TRBV13	16	.	TGTGCCAGCAGCTCCCTAATACAACTTGGGGACTACGAGCAGTACTTC	CASSSLIQLGDYEQYF
few	TRBJ2-2	TRBV5-1	15	.	TGCGCCAGCAGTCTTGGACCAGTCAGCACCGGGGAGCTGCTTTTT	CASSLGPVSTGELLF
.	TRBJ1-3	TRBV6-1	16	.	TGTGCCAGCACCGTGGCGGGCGGAAGCTCTGGAAACACCATATATTTT	CASTVAGGSSGNTIYF
.	TRBJ2-1	TRBV16	16	.	TGTGCCAGCAGCCAATTAGCGCCGAGCTCCTACAATGAGCAGTTCTTC	CASSQLAPSSYNEQFF
few	TRBJ2-4	TRBV28	17	.	TGTGCCAGCTCTCCCCTGAGTTGGGTCACGGCCAAAAACATTCGGTACTTC	CASSPLSWVTAKNIRYF
many	TRBJ2-7	TRBV6-5	14	.	TGTGCCAGCAGTTACGCGCCTCAGGGCTACGAGCAGTACTTC	CASSYAPQGYEQYF
many	TRBJ1-1	TRBV7-3	12	.	TGTGCCAGCAGCTCCTGGGTATTTGAAGCTTTCTTT	CASSSWVFEAFF
.	TRBJ2-5	TRBV7-2	15	.	TGTGCCAGCAGCTTACCTAGCGAGAGGGCAGAGGCCCAGTACTTC	CASSLPSERAEAQYF
.	TRBJ2-7	TRBV5-1	15	TRBD1	TGCGCCAGCAGCTTTGACAGGACAGGTTCGTACGAGCAGTACTTC	CASSFDRTGSYEQYF
many	TRBJ2-7	TRBV4-1	14	TRBD2	TGCGCCAGCAGCCAAGGCGGGAGGGCCTACGAGCAGTACTTC	CASSQGGRAYEQYF
many	TRBJ2-5	TRBV30	21	.	TGTGCCTGGAGTGTACCAGTCCACCTCTGGCAAGCGTCCCTCTACCAAGAGACCCAGTACTTC	CAWSVPVHLWQASLYQETQYF
few	TRBJ2-6	TRBV19	15	TRBD2	TGTGCCAGTAGCGGGAGGGGCGGCGGGGCCAACGTCCTGACTTTC	CASSGRGGGANVLTF
many	TRBJ2-7	TRBV27	13	TRBD2	TGTGCCAGCAGTTTCAGCGGGAAGTACGAGCAGTACTTC	CASSFSGKYEQYF
many	TRBJ2-5	TRBV2	13	.	TGTGCCAGCAGTGCCGGCAGGGAAGAGACCCAGTACTTC	CASSAGREETQYF
many	TRBJ2-2	TRBV29-1	15	.	TGCAGCGATGCCCGAGGGCCATCGGACACCGGGGAGCTGTTTTTT	CSDARGPSDTGELFF
few	TRBJ2-5	TRBV18	15	TRBD2	TGTGCCAGCTCACCGATCGGGGGGAGTAGAGAGACCCAGTACTTC	CASSPIGGSRETQYF
many	TRBJ1-5	TRBV12-3/TRBV12-4	13	.	TGTGCCAGCAGTCTCCTGGTAGGGCAGCCCCAGCATTTT	CASSLLVGQPQHF
many	TRBJ2-7	TRBV28	16	TRBD1	TGTGCCAGCAGTTCGCGTTTTACGGGACAGAGCTACGAGCAGTACTTC	CASSSRFTGQSYEQYF
many	TRBJ2-6	TRBV29-1	15	TRBD2	TGCAGCGTGACTAGCGGCACCCCTGGGGCCAACGTCCTGACTTTC	CSVTSGTPGANVLTF
.	TRBJ2-7	TRBV6-2/TRBV6-3	13	TRBD1	TGTGCCGGGAGTGGGACAGGGGGTTACGAGCAGTACTTC	CAGSGTGGYEQYF
many	TRBJ1-1	TRBV6-8	15	TRBD1	TGTGCCAGCAGGACAGGGACAGGAACAAACACTGAAGCTTTCTTT	CASRTGTGTNTEAFF
many	TRBJ1-2	TRBV28	15	.	TGTGCCAGCAGTTTATTAAACAGGGAGGACTATGGCTACACCTTC	CASSLLNREDYGYTF
many	TRBJ1-2	TRBV7-2	11	.	TGTGCCAGCAGCTTAATGGAGGGCTACACCTTC	CASSLMEGYTF
many	TRBJ1-2	TRBV11-2	11	.	TGTGCCAGCAGCAACCAACTGAGCTACACCTTC	CASSNQLSYTF
many	TRBJ1-1	TRBV27	12	.	TGTGCCACCTCGGGCTGGAACACTGAAGCTTTCTTT	CATSGWNTEAFF
many	TRBJ1-3	TRBV6-5	15	.	TGTGCCAGCAGTTACGGAGGGGGATCTGGAAACACCATATATTTT	CASSYGGGSGNTIYF
many	TRBJ1-5	TRBV30	13	TRBD1	TGTGCCTGGGCGGGACAGATCAATCAGCCCCAGCATTTT	CAWAGQINQPQHF
many	TRBJ1-5	TRBV6-5	13	.	TGTGCCAGCAGTTACTCTGAAAATCAGCCCCAGCATTTT	CASSYSENQPQHF
many	TRBJ1-1	TRBV20-1	12	.	TGCAGTGCTAGCGGGGCGCTTACTGAAGCTTTCTTT	CSASGALTEAFF
.	TRBJ2-4	TRBV2	13	TRBD2	TGTGCCAGCACTAGCGGGAGGGTAAACATTCAGTACTTC	CASTSGRVNIQYF
many	TRBJ1-5	TRBV12-3/TRBV12-4	15	.	TGTGCCAGCAGCTTAGTAGGGGGTGGCAATCAGCCCCAGCATTTT	CASSLVGGGNQPQHF
.	TRBJ1-5	TRBV19	15	.	TGTGCCAGTAGACACCTGGGGGCAGACAATCAGCCCCAGCATTTT	CASRHLGADNQPQHF
.	TRBJ1-1	TRBV11-2	15	.	TGTGCCAGCAGCTGGGACAAAGGGATAGGCCAGGAAGCTTTCTTT	CASSWDKGIGQEAFF
.	TRBJ2-4	TRBV6-2/TRBV6-3	16	TRBD2	TGTGCCAGCAGTTCTGGGCGGGAGATAGCCAAAAACATTCAGTACTTC	CASSSGREIAKNIQYF
many	TRBJ1-1	TRBV12-3/TRBV12-4	15	TRBD1	TGTGCCAGCAGTCCCGGGACAGGTTTGAACACTGAAGCTTTCTTT	CASSPGTGLNTEAFF
few	TRBJ1-3	TRBV19	14	.	TGTGCCAGTAGTATGGCGAGCTCTGGAAACACCATATATTTT	CASSMASSGNTIYF
many	TRBJ2-7	TRBV6-1	14	TRBD2	TGTGCCAGCAGGGGACTAGCGGGAGGATACGAGCAGTACTTC	CASRGLAGGYEQYF
.	TRBJ2-7	TRBV12-3/TRBV12-4	14	.	TGTGCCAGCACTCTGGGGACGGTCTCCTACGAGCAGTACTTC	CASTLGTVSYEQYF
.	TRBJ2-5	TRBV6-2/TRBV6-3	14	TRBD2	TGTGCCAGCATCTCGGCTAGCGGGAGTCAGACCCAGTACTTC	CASISASGSQTQYF
once	TRBJ1-2	TRBV20-1	12	.	TGCAGCGCGGGGGGGGAAGACTATGGCTACACCTTC	CSAGGEDYGYTF
.	TRBJ1-1	TRBV6-2/TRBV6-3	20	.	.	CASSYPEETQYFGPGTEAFF
.	TRBJ2-7	TRBV9	15	.	TGTGCCAGCAGCCCCCAAGGTAACCTAGGCCGCGAGCAGTACTTC	CASSPQGNLGREQYF
many	TRBJ2-2	TRBV29-1	13	.	TGCAGCGTCAAGTTTCCGAACACCGGGGAGCTGTTTTTT	CSVKFPNTGELFF
many	TRBJ1-1	TRBV5-6	13	.	TGTGCCAGCAGCTTCACGGACCGACAGGAAGCTTTCTTT	CASSFTDRQEAFF